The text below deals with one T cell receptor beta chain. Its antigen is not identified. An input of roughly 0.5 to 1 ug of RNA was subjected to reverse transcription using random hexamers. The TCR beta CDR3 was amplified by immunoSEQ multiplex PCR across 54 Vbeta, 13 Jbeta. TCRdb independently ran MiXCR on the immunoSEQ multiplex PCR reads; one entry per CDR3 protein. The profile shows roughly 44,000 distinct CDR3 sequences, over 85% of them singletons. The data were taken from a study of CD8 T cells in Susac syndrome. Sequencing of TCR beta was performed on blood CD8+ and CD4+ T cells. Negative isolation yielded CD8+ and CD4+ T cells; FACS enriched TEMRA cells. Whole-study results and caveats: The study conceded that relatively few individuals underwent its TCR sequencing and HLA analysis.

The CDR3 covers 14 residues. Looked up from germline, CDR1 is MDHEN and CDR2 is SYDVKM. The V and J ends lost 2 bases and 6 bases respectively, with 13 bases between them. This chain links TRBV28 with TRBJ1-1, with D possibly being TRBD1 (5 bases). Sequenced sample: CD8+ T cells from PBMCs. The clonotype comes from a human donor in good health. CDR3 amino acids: CASSLGSGGAEAFF. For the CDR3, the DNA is TGTGCCAGCAGTTTAGGGTCGGGAGGGGCTGAAGCTTTCTTT.